The clone carrying this TCR beta chain was seen just once. There are 14 residues in the CDR3. V was pared by 3 bases and J by 6 bases, with 13 bases between. Germline V gene sequence: CDR1 WNHNN, CDR2 SYGVQD (reference sequence). This table comes from immunoSEQ multiplex PCR, and its TCRdb copy is limited to in-frame clones, with some not included. The repertoire holds 11,000 to 15,000 clones, over 80% seen once, with over 10% in the top ten. The record originates from a study of technical replicates of blood from a few donors. The V and J genes are TRBV10-1 and TRBJ2-3; D is uncertain. The source material was PBMCs. The source of this sequence is a human donor in good health. The CDR3 here is CASSDGHSVDTQYF. Here the CDR3 DNA reads TGCGCCAGCAGTGATGGGCATTCCGTGGATACGCAGTATTTT.